This is a list of T cell receptor beta chains from one sample in a study of response to subunit inactivated influenza vaccine. MiXCR was run by TCRdb on the RT-PCR reads, yielding one entry per CDR3 protein. The sample contains approximately 170,000 distinct CDR3 sequences, roughly 14% of which appear only once. The sample was CD8+ T cells sorted from PBMCs, taken about 5 days after vaccination. These TCRs come from a man in his forties or fifties who received an inactivated influenza vaccine. Each CDR3 is given with its conserved first and last residue. A D gene is named only where the DNA matches it firmly. The listing skips clone size in some rows; elsewhere it reads once, few, many or a size class.

>TRBV7-9|TRBD1|TRBJ2-2|few
CASSLRQGAGELFF
TGTGCCAGCAGCTTACGACAGGGGGCCGGGGAGCTGTTTTTT
>TRBV20-1|.|TRBJ2-1|few
CSARDRYSYNEQFF
TGCAGTGCTAGAGATCGTTATAGCTACAATGAGCAGTTCTTC
>TRBV7-9|.|TRBJ2-7|.
CASSETGLPYEQHF
TGTGCCAGCAGCGAGACGGGACTGCCCTACGAGCAGCACTTC
>TRBV29-1|TRBD1|TRBJ1-1|many
CSAGTGWGTEAFF
TGCAGCGCCGGGACAGGGTGGGGCACTGAAGCTTTCTTT
>TRBV7-7|.|TRBJ2-5|.
CASSLSPGRETQYF
TGTGCTAGCAGCTTATCCCCAGGGAGGGAGACCCAGTACTTC
>TRBV12-3/TRBV12-4|.|TRBJ1-6|.
CACGDLNSPLHF
TGTGCCTGCGGAGATCTAAATTCACCCCTCCACTTT
>TRBV27|TRBD2|TRBJ2-1|.
CASSLNLAGLYNEQFF
TGTGCCAGCAGTCTCAATCTAGCGGGCCTTTACAATGAGCAGTTCTTC
>TRBV27|.|TRBJ2-3|few
CASSVTKSGTDTQYF
TGTGCCAGCAGTGTGACAAAGTCGGGGACAGATACGCAGTATTTT
>TRBV6-5|TRBD1|TRBJ1-6|.
CASSFLDRLSYNSPLHF
TGTGCCAGCAGTTTCCTGGACAGGTTGTCCTATAATTCACCCCTCCACTTT
>TRBV7-8|.|TRBJ2-5|.
CASRLFAGAEETQYF
TGTGCCAGCAGATTATTTGCGGGGGCGGAGGAGACCCAGTACTTC
>TRBV15|TRBD1|TRBJ2-7|few
CATSPGGRPYEQYF
TGTGCCACCAGCCCAGGGGGCCGTCCCTACGAGCAGTACTTC
>TRBV20-1|.|TRBJ2-1|.
CSARGGGLYNEQFF
TGCAGTGCTAGAGGAGGTGGCCTTTACAATGAGCAGTTCTTC
>TRBV12-3/TRBV12-4|TRBD1|TRBJ2-1|.
CASRGQGSGNEQFF
TGTGCCAGTCGAGGACAGGGATCTGGCAATGAGCAGTTCTTC
>TRBV9|TRBD1|TRBJ2-7|few
CASSVGSSGGIYEQYF
TGTGCCAGCAGCGTAGGCTCTTCAGGGGGCATCTACGAGCAGTACTTC
>TRBV2|TRBD2|TRBJ2-7|.
CASSHLSGGSYEQYF
TGTGCCAGCAGCCACCTGAGCGGGGGTTCCTACGAGCAGTACTTC
>TRBV25-1|TRBD1|TRBJ2-3|few
CASSALATGTDTQYF
TGTGCCAGCAGTGCGTTAGCGACAGGGACAGATACGCAGTATTTT
>TRBV7-8|TRBD1|TRBJ2-3|.
CASSSPGTGFSTDTQYF
TGTGCCAGCAGCTCCCCTGGGACAGGGTTTAGCACAGATACGCAGTATTTT
>TRBV9|TRBD2|TRBJ2-1|.
CASSVSGGTPSYNEQFF
TGTGCCAGCAGCGTCAGCGGGGGGACTCCAAGCTACAATGAGCAGTTCTTC
>TRBV4-1|TRBD2|TRBJ2-2|many
CASSQGGVTSLAGGNTGELFF
TGCGCCAGCAGCCAAGGAGGTGTGACCTCGCTAGCGGGGGGGAACACCGGGGAGCTGTTTTTT
>TRBV7-3|TRBD2|TRBJ2-1|few
CASSLTGGSLYNEQFF
TGTGCCAGCAGCTTAACAGGCGGGAGCCTTTACAATGAGCAGTTCTTC
>TRBV4-3|TRBD1|TRBJ1-1|few
CASSQDLGTGGQNTEAFF
TGCGCCAGCAGCCAAGATCTCGGGACAGGGGGGCAGAACACTGAAGCTTTCTTT
>TRBV4-3|.|TRBJ2-7|.
CASSQGSVAANYEQYF
TGCGCCAGCAGCCAAGGGTCGGTAGCGGCGAACTACGAGCAGTACTTC
>TRBV12-3/TRBV12-4|TRBD1|TRBJ1-2|many
CASSPGTGYGYTF
TGTGCCAGCAGCCCAGGGACAGGCTATGGCTACACCTTC
>TRBV12-3/TRBV12-4|TRBD2|TRBJ2-3|many
CASSLGLAADTQYF
TGTGCCAGCAGTTTGGGACTAGCTGCAGATACGCAGTATTTT
>TRBV11-2|.|TRBJ1-1|few
CASSFFRDGILNEAFF
TGTGCCAGCAGCTTTTTTCGGGACGGGATTTTAAACGAAGCTTTCTTT
>TRBV12-3/TRBV12-4|.|TRBJ1-1|few
CASSFFSAGGEAFF
TGTGCCAGCAGTTTTTTCTCCGCGGGTGGTGAAGCTTTCTTT
>TRBV11-1|TRBD1|TRBJ2-7|.
CASSLAGADRERIYEQYF
TGTGCCAGCAGCTTAGCCGGGGCCGACAGGGAAAGGATCTACGAGCAGTACTTC
>TRBV30|.|TRBJ2-1|few
CAWAQEPGYNEQFF
TGTGCCTGGGCCCAGGAGCCCGGATACAATGAGCAGTTCTTC
>TRBV28|.|TRBJ1-2|many
CASSLYPVNYGYTF
TGTGCCAGCAGTTTATACCCGGTTAACTATGGCTACACCTTC
>TRBV24-1|.|TRBJ2-7|many
CATSESGSYEQYF
TGTGCCACCAGTGAGTCAGGGAGCTACGAGCAGTACTTC
>TRBV6-2/TRBV6-3|TRBD2|TRBJ2-7|few
CASSYLRLAGGEQYF
TGTGCCAGCAGTTATCTAAGACTAGCGGGAGGCGAGCAGTACTTC
>TRBV28|TRBD1|TRBJ1-6|few
CASSRSTGSSPLHF
TGTGCCAGCAGCCGTTCGACAGGGAGTTCACCCCTCCACTTT
>TRBV4-1|.|TRBJ2-3|.
CPSSQVGSTDTQYF
TGCCCCAGCAGCCAAGTGGGGAGCACAGATACGCAGTATTTT
>TRBV10-2|.|TRBJ2-5|.
CASSELGGYQETQYF
TGCGCCAGCAGTGAGCTTGGAGGGTACCAAGAGACCCAGTACTTC
>TRBV9|.|TRBJ2-7|many
CASSVEEGTYEQYF
TGTGCCAGCAGCGTAGAAGAGGGCACCTACGAGCAGTACTTC
>TRBV7-8|.|TRBJ2-1|.
CASSSQGFAGNEQFF
TGTGCCAGCAGCTCCCAAGGGTTCGCGGGCAATGAGCAGTTCTTC
>TRBV12-3/TRBV12-4|.|TRBJ1-2|many
CASSWGSNYGYTF
TGTGCCAGCAGTTGGGGCAGTAACTATGGCTACACCTTC
>TRBV11-2|.|TRBJ2-7|few
CASSPPPGTLQYF
TGTGCCAGCAGCCCACCTCCCGGGACCCTACAGTACTTC
>TRBV27|TRBD2|TRBJ2-5|many
CASSFTGGYETQYF
TGTGCCAGCAGTTTTACGGGAGGCTACGAGACCCAGTACTTC
>TRBV7-2|.|TRBJ2-1|.
CASSLAISGNEQFF
TGTGCCAGCAGCTTAGCAATTAGTGGTAATGAGCAGTTCTTC
>TRBV6-5|TRBD1|TRBJ1-2|.
CASSLGQGWDGYTF
TGTGCCAGCAGTTTGGGACAGGGTTGGGATGGCTACACCTTC
>TRBV7-2|.|TRBJ1-2|.
CASSSYSYGYTF
TGTGCCAGCAGCTCCTACAGCTATGGCTACACCTTC
>TRBV28|.|TRBJ1-5|few
CASSFSPWDRNQPQHF
TGTGCCAGCAGTTTCTCCCCCTGGGACCGCAATCAGCCCCAGCATTTT
>TRBV20-1|.|TRBJ2-5|few
CSARDEQKLPKTQYF
TGCAGTGCTAGAGATGAACAGAAGCTTCCGAAGACCCAGTACTTC